What follows is one TCR beta chain and its context. This clone's antigen is unknown. Nothing much larger sits one base from this clone, and base qualities are not available. The entry originates in a study of graft-versus-host responses after intestinal transplantation (dated by TCRdb to the early 2020s). General notes on the study: Recipients received multivisceral, liver-intestinal, or isolated intestinal transplants. All recipients received anti-thymocyte globulin induction followed by maintenance tacrolimus and steroids for three to four years. After intestinal transplantation, graft-versus-host and host-versus-graft alloreactive T cell clones in the graft, circulation and bone marrow were tracked using bulk TCR-beta CDR3 sequencing. To identify alloreactive clones, pre-transplant mixed lymphocyte reaction products were sequenced and then compared with unstimulated pre-transplant donor and recipient T cells. A cohort of 24 intestinal transplant recipients, including one retransplant, was enrolled, and 3 patients lacking pretransplant specimens were excluded. A peak of at least 4% donor T cells among recipient peripheral blood mononuclear cells was the definition used for donor T cell macrochimerism. Samples from a few later patients were sequenced in-house on an Illumina MiSeq with MiXCR processing rather than by the commercial service. Study-wide findings and limitations: GvH clones turned up in recipient bone marrow, with some appearing earlier in ileal mucosa or blood, a pattern consistent with an intestinal mucosal origin. Early after transplant, peak levels of circulating GvH clones were associated with declines in HvG clones. High GvH to HvG T cell clonal ratios were observed in the allografts of patients with donor T cell macrochimerism. The conclusions were limited by the relatively low number and heterogeneity of the intestinal transplant patients.

There are 11 amino acids in the CDR3, from cysteine to phenylalanine inclusive. Just the 33-base CDR3 DNA is kept, in frame starting at base 1. Per the germline V gene (reference sequence), MNHNY is the CDR1 and SVGAGI is the CDR2. Libraries were built with the immunoSEQ multiplex PCR assay. For most patients, genomic DNA was isolated with the Qiagen DNeasy Blood and Tissue Kit and shipped frozen to Adaptive Biotechnologies for TCR sequencing. Adaptive Biotechnologies carried out high-throughput TCR-beta CDR3 sequencing of genomic DNA for most patients. On the authors' methods: Adaptive's ImmunoSEQ software supplied the TCR sequencing data for 15 to 20 patients, while MiXCR and VDJtools were used to process three other patients. To correct CD4 versus CD8 sorting errors, sequences present in both subsets at a frequency ratio below 5:1 were removed. CDR3 nucleotide sequences shared by donor and recipient were removed because the origin of these sequences could not be assigned. To count as alloreactive, a clone needed at least 2-fold expansion over unstimulated cells and a minimum CFSE-low frequency of 0.002% (template counts) or 0.001% (read counts). Mappable clones were those detected in sequenced pre-transplant spleen, lymph node, or MLR CFSE-low populations of the donor or recipient. Cumulative frequency of alloreactive clones was calculated as a percentage of all sequences weighted by copy number. Not all clones reach the TCRdb copy of this immuneACCESS table, which keeps in-frame sequences only. Checked studies attribute under half of the gap to unresolved V genes and leave the rest unexplained. V, J and clone size reflect that table, while D and trimming were determined from the DNA. In this sample the table shows 130,000 or so clones, over 85% of which occur a single time. The top ten clones comprise about 0.16% of the sample.

Reading the label with the study, this specimen's time point is: cells obtained before transplantation from donor or recipient. CD3+CD4+ and CD3+CD8+ populations were FACS-sorted from unstimulated pre-transplant donor and recipient cells taken from spleen or lymph nodes. The TCR comes from a human donor who received an intestinal transplant. The rearrangement combines TRBV6-6 with TRBJ2-5, with the D gene too uncertain to name. Gene TRBJ2-7 matches the end of the DNA better, so the J call may be wrong. Sequencing used unstimulated CD4+ T cells sorted from spleen or lymph node cells, obtained before intestinal transplant. The CDR3 in this case is CAIGSSYEQYF. The DNA is as follows: TGTGCCATCGGCAGTTCCTACGAGCAGTACTTC.